The following is a T cell receptor (beta chain) sequence with its context. This sample was taken from a study of control samples from healthy donors and cancer patients. Per germline, CDR1 ENHRY and CDR2 SYGVKD. After removal of 3 bases from V and 8 bases from J, the junction contained 4 bases not matched to a gene. This CDR3 comprises 13 residues. Profiling relied on immunoSEQ multiplex PCR, and the TCRdb table lists in-frame clones only, not all of them. This sample yields under 200,000 clones, of which 96% are seen a single time; over 1% belongs to the top ten. The chain recombines TRBV10-3 with TRBJ1-5; 7 bases fit TRBD1. This receptor was obtained from a woman aged 30 to 39 in good health. The source material was blood. CDR3 sequence reads: CAISETGEKPQHF. CDR3 bases: TGTGCCATCAGTGAAACAGGGGAGAAGCCCCAGCATTTT.